The clone carrying this T cell receptor (beta chain) was picked up a small number of times. Its target is not known. The memory fraction was CD4+CD45RO+CD25- cells. Study-wide results and limits: Tumor Treg TCRs overlapped most with tumor naive CD4+ cells. Tumor memory CD4+ T cell TCR gene usage was found to cluster with blood and lymph node memory CD4+ cells and with lymph node naive CD4+ cells.

TCRdb passed the multiplex PCR reads through MiXCR, listing each CDR3 protein once. The data show 1,400 or so distinct CDR3 sequences, roughly a fifth seen once. The receptor's source is a female donor with breast cancer. Sequenced sample: memory CD4+ T cells sorted from blood. Subset here: memory CD4+ T cells, CD4+CD45RO+CD25-.

The CDR3 region is CASSQPLANYGYTF. CDR3 DNA sequence: TGTGCCAGCAGCCAGCCCCTAGCTAACTATGGCTACACCTTC. The rearrangement uses TRBV12-3 or TRBV12-4 and TRBJ1-2; D not resolved. The CDR3 spans 14 residues. Trimming removed 6 bases from V and 0 bases from J, with 11 bases in between.